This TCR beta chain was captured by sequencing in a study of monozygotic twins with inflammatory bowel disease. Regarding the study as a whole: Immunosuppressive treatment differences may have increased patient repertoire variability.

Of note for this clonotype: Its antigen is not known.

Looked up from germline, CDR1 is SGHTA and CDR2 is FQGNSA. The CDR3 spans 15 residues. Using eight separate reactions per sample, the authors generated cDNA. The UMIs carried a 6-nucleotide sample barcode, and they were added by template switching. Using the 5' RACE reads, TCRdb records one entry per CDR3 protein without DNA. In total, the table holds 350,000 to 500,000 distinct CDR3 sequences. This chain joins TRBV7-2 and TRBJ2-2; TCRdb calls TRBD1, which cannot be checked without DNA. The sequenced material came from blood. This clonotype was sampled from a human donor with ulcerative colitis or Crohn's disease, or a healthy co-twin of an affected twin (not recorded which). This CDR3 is CASSLETEDTGELFF.